This entry describes one T cell receptor beta chain. Its specificity is unknown. This sequence may be a read error, since a much larger clone differs from it by one base. This is likely a read error, given that the CDR3 carries no conserved phenylalanine or tryptophan at its end. As to time point: patch test 2, 6 weeks after DPC sensitization. The treatment was: therapeutic diphenylcyclopropenone sensitization with weekly scalp DPC. This record belongs to a study of human T cells and chemical hapten exposure. Study-level background: Small volume differences among pooled libraries mainly caused per-sample TCR yield variation.

Study results and caveats: Expanded TCRs made up significantly more big CDR3 similarity clusters than controls did. With regard to DPC sensitization, TCRs above 1 in 1000 frequency did not change. It should be noted that donors had alopecia, so their immune response may differ from healthy people's.

TCRdb re-called the RACE reads with MiXCR, one entry per CDR3 protein. The sample yields some 90,000 distinct CDR3 sequences, approximately 10% seen once. The material sequenced was whole blood, taken in connection with sensitization to the hapten diphenylcyclopropenone (DPC). This TCR derives from a woman aged 35 to 49 with alopecia areata. Some clones in this sample may be carry-over from other donors' samples.

The chain's CDR3 is CASSRTGGSENIQYS. The CDR3 DNA follows: TGTGCCAGCTCCCGTACCGGGGGTTCGGAAAACATTCAGTACTCC. The chain links TRBV18 to TRBJ2-4; TRBD2 might be the D (6 bases). CDR3 length: 15 residues. V was pared by 6 bases and J by 5 bases, with 17 bases between. The V gene's germline CDR1 is KGHSH and CDR2 LQKENI.